Each of the 10 T cell receptor beta chains below was sequenced from the same sample in a study of shared clonotypes between healthy human individuals. The data were produced by immunoSEQ multiplex PCR, yet TCRdb's version contains in-frame clones alone and is incomplete. Of approximately 2,000,000 clones detected, around 93% appear once; the ten largest clones hold less than 2%. Naive CD8 cells lacked CD45RO and underwent positive selection for CCR7, leaving out terminally differentiated effector memory CD45RA+ cells. The sequencing input was naive CD8+ T cells from PBMCs. Receptor source: a man between 18 and 29 years old in good health. Some clones in this sample may be carry-over from other donors' samples.

Only a few counts were recorded for this clone. The CDR3 region is CSASSGYTF. Written as DNA, the CDR3 is TGCAGTGCTAGTTCTGGCTACACCTTC. This chain links TRBV20-1 with TRBJ1-2; D not certain. CDR1 and CDR2 (germline): DFQATT, SNEGSKA (reference sequence). Trimming pared 3 bases from V and 7 bases from J, leaving 3 bases between. This CDR3 is 9 amino acids long.

Points on this clone: Other DNA sequences in the sample encode the same CDR3. The rearrangement joins TRBV28 to TRBJ2-7; unclear D gene. The V end was cut by 3 bases, the J end by 0 bases, with 6 bases between. Germline-derived CDR1 and CDR2 are MDHEN and SYDVKM. The CDR3 length is 13 residues. The DNA for the CDR3 is TGTGCCAGCAGTTTGCCCAGCTCCTACGAGCAGTACTTC. Its translation: CASSLPSSYEQYF.

The chain has TRBV28 and TRBJ2-7; D might be TRBD2 (6 bases). Deletions cut 5 bases from V and 0 bases from J, with 17 bases between. The CDR3 runs 16 residues. Germline V gene lookup returns CDR1 MDHEN and CDR2 SYDVKM. The CDR3 bases are TGTGCCAGCAGTCCGGGGGACTCGTTCTTCTCCTACGAGCAGTACTTC. This gives the protein CASSPGDSFFSYEQYF.

The chain joins TRBV5-4 to TRBJ1-6; tentatively, D is TRBD1 (5 bases). Germline V gene sequence: CDR1 SGHNT, CDR2 YYREEE (reference sequence). V was clipped by 1 base and J by 10 bases, with 18 bases between them. CDR3 length: 16 residues. The CDR3 sequence is CASSLYGRGVGSPLHF. The CDR3 DNA sequence: TGTGCCAGCAGCTTGTATGGACGGGGGGTTGGGTCACCCCTCCACTTT.

This clone showed up just a few times. The rearrangement uses TRBV7-9 and TRBJ1-1; D is perhaps TRBD1 (6 bases). Germline V gives CDR1 SEHNR, CDR2 FQNEAQ (reference sequence). V was cut by 5 bases and J by 4 bases, with 14 bases left in between. CDR3 length: 14 amino acids. CDR3 region: CASSLQGRITEAFF. The CDR3 DNA reads TGTGCCAGCAGCCTACAGGGTCGGATCACTGAAGCTTTCTTT.

The rearrangement uses TRBV19 and TRBJ2-7; maybe TRBD2 (6 bases). The CDR3 sequence is 15 residues long. Trimming removed 3 bases at V and 4 bases at J, with 16 bases between. Germline CDR1 reads LNHDA; CDR2 reads SQIVND (reference sequence). CDR3 in DNA: TGTGCCAGTAGTATTCTGGGAGGTCCCACTTACGAGCAGTACTTC. Its translation is CASSILGGPTYEQYF. Together with reference TRBV19 and TRBJ2-7, the CDR3 gives the full variable domain: DGGITQSPKYLFRKEGQNVTLSCEQNLNHDAMYWYRQDPGQGLRLIYYSQIVNDFQKGDIAEGYSVSREKKESFPLTVTSAQKNPTAFYLCASSILGGPTYEQYFGPGTRLTVT.

V usage is TRBV4-3 and J usage is TRBJ1-1; a possible D gene is TRBD1 (5 bases). V dropped 0 bases and J dropped 3 bases, with 11 bases sitting between them. CDR1 and CDR2 (germline): LGHNA, YSLEER. The length of the CDR3 is 15 residues. The CDR3 DNA follows: TGCGCCAGCAGCCAAGATTTTATCAGGGACACTGAAGCTTTCTTT. Translated: CASSQDFIRDTEAFF.

This rearrangement joins TRBV27 to TRBJ2-7; 10 nucleotides align to TRBD2. The CDR3 is 16 residues long. Germline V lookup: CDR1 MNHEY, CDR2 SMNVEV (reference sequence). V dropped 6 bases and J dropped 3; count of bases not matched to a gene: 11. The CDR3 coding sequence is TGTGCCAGCAGCCCCTCGGGACTAGCGACGTTCTACGAGCAGTACTTC. This gives the protein CASSPSGLATFYEQYF.

This clone has a handful of counts. The chain links TRBV7-9 to TRBJ1-4, with D tentatively TRBD1 (6 bases). The germline gives CDR1 SEHNR, CDR2 FQNEAQ (reference sequence). V lost 4 bases and J lost 7, with 13 bases in between. This CDR3 has 14 amino acids. CDR3: CASSSGGRIEKLFF. CDR3 nucleotides: TGTGCCAGCAGCTCTGGGGGGCGCATTGAAAAACTGTTTTTT.

This chain uses TRBV27 with TRBJ2-1; TRBD1 matches at 7 bases. The germline gives CDR1 MNHEY, CDR2 SMNVEV (reference sequence). CDR3 length: 15 amino acids. V shed 5 bases and J 5 bases; nucleotides not matched to a gene: 9. CDR3 sequence reads: CASSASGTVDNEQFF. DNA of the CDR3: TGTGCCAGCAGTGCATCCGGGACAGTCGACAATGAGCAGTTCTTC.